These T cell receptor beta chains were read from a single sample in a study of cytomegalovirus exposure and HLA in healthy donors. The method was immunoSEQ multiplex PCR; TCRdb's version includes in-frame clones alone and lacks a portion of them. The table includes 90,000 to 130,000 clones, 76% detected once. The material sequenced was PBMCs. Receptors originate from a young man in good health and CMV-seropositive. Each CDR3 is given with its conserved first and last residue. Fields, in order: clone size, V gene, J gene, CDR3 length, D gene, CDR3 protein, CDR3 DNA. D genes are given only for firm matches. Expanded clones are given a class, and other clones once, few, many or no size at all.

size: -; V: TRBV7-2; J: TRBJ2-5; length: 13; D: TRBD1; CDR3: CASSFPGGETQYF; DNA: TGTGCCAGCAGCTTCCCAGGGGGAGAGACCCAGTACTTC
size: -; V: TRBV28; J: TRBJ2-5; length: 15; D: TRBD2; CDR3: CASNHGASGEETQYF; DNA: TGTGCCAGCAACCACGGGGCTAGCGGGGAAGAGACCCAGTACTTC
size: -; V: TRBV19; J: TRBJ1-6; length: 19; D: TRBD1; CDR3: CASSVGPRDRGFYNSPLHF; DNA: TGTGCCAGTAGTGTAGGACCCCGGGACAGGGGTTTTTATAATTCACCCCTCCACTTT
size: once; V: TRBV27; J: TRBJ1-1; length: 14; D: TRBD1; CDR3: CASSRRTGYPEAFF; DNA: TGTGCCAGCAGTCGACGGACAGGGTACCCTGAAGCTTTCTTT
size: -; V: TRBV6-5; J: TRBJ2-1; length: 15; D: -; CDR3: CASSYSQPGYNEQFF; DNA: TGTGCCAGCAGTTATTCCCAGCCAGGGTACAATGAGCAGTTCTTC
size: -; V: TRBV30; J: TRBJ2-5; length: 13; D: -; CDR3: CARSVRERGTQYF; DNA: TGTGCCCGGAGTGTACGGGAACGGGGGACCCAGTACTTC
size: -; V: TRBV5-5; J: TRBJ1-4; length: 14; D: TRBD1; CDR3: CASSLGQGVEELFF; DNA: TGTGCCAGCAGCTTGGGACAGGGCGTTGAGGAACTGTTTTTT
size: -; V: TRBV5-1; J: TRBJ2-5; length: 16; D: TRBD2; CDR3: CASSLVPLAGGETQYF; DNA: TGCGCCAGCAGCTTGGTCCCACTAGCGGGGGGGGAGACCCAGTACTTC
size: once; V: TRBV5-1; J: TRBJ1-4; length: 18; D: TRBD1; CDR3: CASSLGSGQGARREKLFF; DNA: TGCGCCAGCAGCTTGGGGTCGGGACAGGGGGCAAGACGAGAAAAACTGTTTTTT
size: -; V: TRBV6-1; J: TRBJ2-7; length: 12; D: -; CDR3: CASSEMGLEQYF; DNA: TGTGCCAGCAGTGAAATGGGGCTCGAGCAGTACTTC
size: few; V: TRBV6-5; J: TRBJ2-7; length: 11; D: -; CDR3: CASRRQNEQYF; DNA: TGTGCCAGCAGAAGACAGAACGAGCAGTACTTC
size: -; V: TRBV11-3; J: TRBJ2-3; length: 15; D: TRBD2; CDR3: CASSRGGTSTDTQYF; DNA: TGTGCCAGCAGCCGCGGGGGGACTAGCACAGATACGCAGTATTTT
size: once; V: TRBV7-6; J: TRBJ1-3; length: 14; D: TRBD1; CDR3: CASSLGTGWDTIYF; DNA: TGTGCCAGCAGCTTAGGGACAGGGTGGGACACCATATATTTT
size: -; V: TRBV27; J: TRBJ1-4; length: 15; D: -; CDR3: CASSPTDGGDEKLFF; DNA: TGTGCCAGCAGTCCGACTGACGGAGGGGATGAAAAACTGTTTTTT
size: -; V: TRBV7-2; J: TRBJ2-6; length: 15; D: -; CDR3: CASSLAASGANVLTF; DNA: TGTGCCAGCAGCTTAGCGGCCTCTGGGGCCAACGTCCTGACTTTC
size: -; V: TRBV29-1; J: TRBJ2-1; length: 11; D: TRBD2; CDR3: CSVNSGNEQFF; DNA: TGCAGCGTTAATAGCGGGAATGAGCAGTTCTTC
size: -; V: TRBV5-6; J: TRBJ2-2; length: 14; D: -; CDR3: CASSLRGSPGELFF; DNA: TGTGCCAGCAGCTTGAGGGGGAGTCCCGGGGAGCTGTTTTTT
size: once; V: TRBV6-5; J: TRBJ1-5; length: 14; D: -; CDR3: CASSYVAGLQPQHF; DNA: TGTGCCAGCAGTTATGTGGCGGGGCTTCAGCCCCAGCATTTT
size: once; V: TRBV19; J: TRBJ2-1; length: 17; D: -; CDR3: CASSIGVGEDSYNEQFF; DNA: TGTGCCAGTAGTATTGGGGTTGGGGAGGACTCCTACAATGAGCAGTTCTTC
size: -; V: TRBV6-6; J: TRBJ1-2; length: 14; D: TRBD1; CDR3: CASSDSDRNYGYTF; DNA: TGTGCCAGCAGTGACTCGGACAGGAACTATGGCTACACCTTC
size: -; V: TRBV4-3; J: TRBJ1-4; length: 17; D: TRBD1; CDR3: CASSLGGQGALDEKLFF; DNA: TGCGCCAGCAGCCTCGGAGGACAGGGGGCGCTGGATGAAAAACTGTTTTTT
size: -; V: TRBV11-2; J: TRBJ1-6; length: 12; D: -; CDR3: CASSLVDSPLHF; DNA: TGTGCCAGCAGCTTAGTAGATTCACCCCTCCACTTT
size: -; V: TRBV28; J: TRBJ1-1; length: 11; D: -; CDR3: CASSLSGLTFF; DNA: TGTGCCAGCAGTTTAAGTGGGCTAACTTTCTTT
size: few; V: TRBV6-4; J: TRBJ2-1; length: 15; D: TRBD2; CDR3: CASSDGGLAGDEQFF; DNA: TGTGCCAGCAGTGACGGGGGACTAGCGGGGGATGAGCAGTTCTTC
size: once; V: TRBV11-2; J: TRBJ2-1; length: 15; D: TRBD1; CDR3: CASSLGGQGAHEQFF; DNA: TGTGCCAGCAGCTTAGGGGGACAGGGGGCCCATGAGCAGTTCTTC
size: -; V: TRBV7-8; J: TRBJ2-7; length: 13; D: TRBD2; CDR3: CASSSAGGYEQYF; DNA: TGTGCCAGCAGCTCCGCGGGGGGATACGAGCAGTACTTC
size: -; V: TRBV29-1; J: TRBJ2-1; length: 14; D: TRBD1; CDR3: CSVGRQGSYNEQFF; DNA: TGCAGCGTGGGGAGACAGGGTTCCTACAATGAGCAGTTCTTC
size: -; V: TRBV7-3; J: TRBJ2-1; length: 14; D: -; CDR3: CASGELGSYNEQFF; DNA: TGTGCCAGCGGGGAACTAGGATCCTACAATGAGCAGTTCTTC
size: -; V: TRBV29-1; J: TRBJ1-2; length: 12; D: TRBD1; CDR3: CSGSTGGYGYTF; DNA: TGCAGCGGGTCGACAGGGGGATATGGCTACACCTTC
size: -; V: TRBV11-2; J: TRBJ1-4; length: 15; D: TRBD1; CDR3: CASSLDWTGGSPLFF; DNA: TGTGCCAGCAGCTTAGACTGGACAGGGGGCTCGCCACTGTTTTTT
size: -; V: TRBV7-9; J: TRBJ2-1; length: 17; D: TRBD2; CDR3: CASSLARASGLMNEQFF; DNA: TGTGCCAGCAGCTTAGCCCGGGCTAGCGGGTTAATGAATGAGCAGTTCTTC
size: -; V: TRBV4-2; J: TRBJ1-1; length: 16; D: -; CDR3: CASSQERGEANTEAFF; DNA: TGTGCCAGCAGCCAAGAAAGGGGCGAGGCGAACACTGAAGCTTTCTTT
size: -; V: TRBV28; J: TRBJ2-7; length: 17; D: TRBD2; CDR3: CASSLRAVGGGSYEQYF; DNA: TGTGCCAGCAGTTTAAGGGCGGTCGGCGGGGGTTCCTACGAGCAGTACTTC
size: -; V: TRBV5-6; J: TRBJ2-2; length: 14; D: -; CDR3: CASSLTLNRGELFF; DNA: TGTGCCAGCAGCTTGACACTTAACAGGGGGGAGCTGTTTTTT
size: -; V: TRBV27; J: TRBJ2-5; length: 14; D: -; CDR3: CASTPEGGQETQYF; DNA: TGTGCCAGCACTCCGGAGGGAGGCCAAGAGACCCAGTACTTC
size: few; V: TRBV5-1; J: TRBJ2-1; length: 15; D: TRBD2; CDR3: CASSSGLAGINEQFF; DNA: TGCGCCAGCAGCTCGGGACTAGCGGGGATTAATGAGCAGTTCTTC
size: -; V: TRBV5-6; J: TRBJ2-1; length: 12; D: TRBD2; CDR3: CASGLASNEQFF; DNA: TGTGCCAGCGGACTAGCGAGCAATGAGCAGTTCTTC
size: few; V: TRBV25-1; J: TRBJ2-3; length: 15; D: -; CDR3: CASSPIGLGADTQYF; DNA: TGTGCCAGCAGTCCAATAGGATTGGGCGCAGATACGCAGTATTTT
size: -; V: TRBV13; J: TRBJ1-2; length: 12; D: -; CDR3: CASSSSDYGYTF; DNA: TGTGCCAGCAGCTCCTCCGACTACGGCTACACCTTC
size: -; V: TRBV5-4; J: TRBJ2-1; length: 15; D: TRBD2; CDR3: CASSLTGLAGNEQFF; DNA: TGTGCCAGCAGCTTGACGGGACTAGCGGGGAATGAGCAGTTCTTC
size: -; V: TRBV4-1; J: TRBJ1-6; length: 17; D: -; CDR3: CASRLDPPSGLNSPLHF; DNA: TGCGCCAGCAGGCTAGACCCCCCCAGCGGATTAAATTCACCCCTCCACTTT
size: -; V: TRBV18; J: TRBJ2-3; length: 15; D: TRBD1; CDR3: CASSRDRVGTDTQYF; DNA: TGTGCCAGCTCGCGGGACAGGGTGGGAACAGATACGCAGTATTTT
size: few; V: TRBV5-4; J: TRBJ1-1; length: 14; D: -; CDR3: CASSPVGAKTEAFF; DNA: TGTGCCAGCAGCCCCGTGGGGGCTAAAACTGAAGCTTTCTTT
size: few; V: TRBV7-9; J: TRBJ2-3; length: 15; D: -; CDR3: CASSLEFAGIDAQYF; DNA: TGTGCCAGCAGCTTAGAATTCGCAGGGATTGACGCGCAGTATTTT
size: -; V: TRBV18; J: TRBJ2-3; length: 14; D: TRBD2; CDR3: CASGRGGHTDTQYF; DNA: TGTGCCAGCGGACGGGGGGGGCACACAGATACGCAGTATTTT
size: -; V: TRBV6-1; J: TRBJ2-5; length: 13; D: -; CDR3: CASKVEGAREQYF; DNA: TGTGCCAGCAAAGTGGAGGGGGCGAGGGAGCAGTACTTC
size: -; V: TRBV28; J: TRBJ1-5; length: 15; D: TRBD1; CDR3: CASSFRDRLNQPQHF; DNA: TGTGCCAGCAGTTTTAGGGACAGACTCAATCAGCCCCAGCATTTT
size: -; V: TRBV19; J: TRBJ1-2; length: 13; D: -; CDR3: CASSFGQLYGYTF; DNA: TGTGCCAGTAGTTTCGGACAGCTCTATGGCTACACCTTC
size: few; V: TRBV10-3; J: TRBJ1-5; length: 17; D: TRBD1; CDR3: CAISESGQSIGNQPQHF; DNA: TGTGCCATCAGTGAGTCGGGACAGAGTATTGGCAATCAGCCCCAGCATTTT
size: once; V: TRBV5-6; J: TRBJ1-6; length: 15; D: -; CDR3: CASSLEALPNSPLHF; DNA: TGTGCCAGCAGCTTGGAGGCACTACCTAATTCACCCCTCCACTTT
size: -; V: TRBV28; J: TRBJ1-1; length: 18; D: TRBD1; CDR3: CASSLMVSTGMRNTEAFF; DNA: TGTGCCAGCAGTTTAATGGTTTCGACAGGGATGAGGAACACTGAAGCTTTCTTT